These 18 T cell receptor beta chains originate from one sample sequenced in a study of cytomegalovirus exposure and HLA in healthy donors. It was with 60 Vbeta and 13 Jbeta primers that the PCR ran. TCRdb's table, derived via immunoSEQ multiplex PCR, lists solely in-frame clones and lacks some. The table shows 60,000 to 90,000 clones, with approximately 70% occurring only once. Input material: PBMCs. These receptors were obtained from a woman in her forties or fifties in good health and CMV-seropositive.

The rearrangement links TRBV9 to TRBJ2-5; D possibly corresponds to TRBD1 (5 bases). With the DNA end fitting TRBJ2-7 better, the J assignment may be wrong. The CDR3 is 15 amino acids. The germline gives CDR1 SGDLS, CDR2 YYNGEE. The DNA for the CDR3 is TGTGCCAGCAGCGTAGCGTTAGGGGCGGCCTACGAGCAGTACTTC. Translated, it gives CASSVALGAAYEQYF.

The chain links TRBV19 to TRBJ1-2; 9 nucleotides match TRBD1. With V trimmed by 5 bases and J by 7 bases, 8 bases remained unmatched. The CDR3 has 14 residues. Per germline, CDR1 LNHDA and CDR2 SQIVND (reference sequence). CDR3 DNA: TGTGCCAGTAGTCAACAGGGGGCAGAAGGTGGCTACACCTTC. Amino acid sequence: CASSQQGAEGGYTF.

V gene TRBV12-5 combines with J gene TRBJ2-5, with D unresolved. This CDR3 region has 12 residues. The V and J ends lost 5 bases and 7 bases respectively, with 11 bases between them. Germline CDR1 LGHNT, CDR2 FRNRAP. The CDR3 sequence: CASGPRSGTQYF. DNA of the CDR3: TGTGCTAGTGGTCCCCGTTCAGGGACCCAGTACTTC.

This clone has a handful of counts. The chain is built from TRBV11-2 and TRBJ2-3; D unresolved. V was shortened by 6 bases and J by 5 bases, with 12 bases between the two germline ends. Germline V gives CDR1 SGHAT, CDR2 FQNNGV. The CDR3 is 13 residues long. The CDR3 is CASRLRLLDTQYF. The CDR3 bases are TGTGCCAGCAGATTAAGACTCTTAGATACGCAGTATTTT.

The rearrangement joins TRBV30 to TRBJ2-2; TRBD1 might be the D (6 bases). V gave up 2 bases and J gave up 1 base, with 17 bases separating them. The CDR3 is 17 residues long. Germline assignment: CDR1 GTSNPN and CDR2 SVGIG (reference sequence). Written as DNA, the CDR3 is TGTGCCTGGAGTTCAACGAGGACAGATTGGAACACCGGGGAGCTGTTTTTT. Protein: CAWSSTRTDWNTGELFF. The full variable domain, with the rest looked up from reference TRBV30 and TRBJ2-2, is SQTIHQWPATLVQPVGSPLSLECTVEGTSNPNLYWYRQAAGRGLQLLFYSVGIGQISSEVPQNLSASRPQDRQFILSSKKLLLSDSGFYLCAWSSTRTDWNTGELFFGEGSRLTVL.

This sequence joins TRBV4-3 and TRBJ2-2, with 11 nucleotides matching TRBD2. CDR1 is LGHNA and CDR2 is YSLEER in the germline V gene. The CDR3 spans 21 residues. Unmatched junction bases numbered 15, after V lost 0 bases and J lost 3 bases. The CDR3 is CASSQEGTSGSSLGYTGELFF. The CDR3 region has the DNA TGCGCCAGCAGCCAAGAGGGAACTAGCGGGAGTTCGTTGGGTTACACCGGGGAGCTGTTTTTT.

The chain employs TRBV19 and TRBJ1-5, with D possibly being TRBD1 (6 bases). CDR1 LNHDA and CDR2 SQIVND come from the germline V gene (reference sequence). The CDR3 contains 14 residues. V shed 3 bases and J shed 5 bases, with 11 bases lying between them. CDR3 loop: CASSMGSGDQPQHF. In DNA form, the CDR3 reads TGTGCCAGTAGTATGGGGTCAGGGGATCAGCCCCAGCATTTT.

The chain links TRBV12-5 to TRBJ2-1; perhaps TRBD2 as D (6 bases). The CDR3 has 15 residues. V shed 0 bases and J shed 4 bases, with 10 bases lying between them. CDR1 LGHNT and CDR2 FRNRAP come from the germline V gene. CDR3 protein: CASGLVQGGYNEQFF. CDR3 in DNA: TGTGCTAGTGGTTTGGTGCAGGGAGGATACAATGAGCAGTTCTTC.

This chain connects TRBV9 to TRBJ2-3, with 9 bases matching TRBD2. Germline V gives CDR1 SGDLS, CDR2 YYNGEE. The CDR3 is made up of 14 amino acids. V was clipped by 6 bases and J by 3 bases; unmatched bases: 5. The CDR3 region has the DNA TGTGCCAGCACTAGCGGGATGGGAACAGATACGCAGTATTTT. It yields the protein CASTSGMGTDTQYF.

There are a few counts of this clone. V and J are TRBV4-1 and TRBJ1-1; D possibly corresponds to TRBD1 (5 bases). The CDR3 runs to 14 residues. Trimming removed 3 bases at V and 8 bases at J, with 16 bases between. Germline CDR1 MGHRA, CDR2 YSYEKL. The CDR3, as DNA: TGCGCCAGCAGCCAGCGGGACGGGATTATGGAAGCTTTCTTT. Amino acid sequence: CASSQRDGIMEAFF.

This rearrangement joins TRBV10-2 to TRBJ1-5, with D perhaps matching TRBD1 (6 bases). This CDR3 has 14 amino acids. Germline V CDR1 and CDR2: WSHSY, SAAADI. Trimming removed 1 base at V and 4 bases at J, with 8 bases between. The CDR3 DNA reads TGCGCCAGCAGTGAGTTACAGGGTAATCAGCCCCAGCATTTT. This encodes CASSELQGNQPQHF.

This clone was seen only a few times. V is TRBV7-9 and J is TRBJ2-3; no firm D call. The ends were cut back, 1 base at V and 11 bases at J, with 7 bases in the middle. Germline values: CDR1 SEHNR, CDR2 FQNEAQ (reference sequence). The CDR3 extends over 11 amino acids. This chain's CDR3 is CASSLGRRQYF. The CDR3 DNA reads as TGTGCCAGCAGCTTAGGGCGGAGGCAGTATTTT. Filled out from reference TRBV7-9 and TRBJ2-3, the complete variable domain reads DTGVSQNPRHKITKRGQNVTFRCDPISEHNRLYWYRQTLGQGPEFLTYFQNEAQLEKSRLLSDRFSAERPKGSFSTLEIQRTEQGDSAMYLCASSLGRRQYFGPGTRLTVL.

This chain joins TRBV28 and TRBJ1-2; tentative D call: TRBD1 (6 bases). The CDR3 sequence is 13 residues long. The germline V gene has CDR1 MDHEN and CDR2 SYDVKM. V dropped 5 bases and J dropped 2 bases, with 9 bases sitting between them. CDR3 protein: CASSTGSNYGYTF. CDR3 nucleotides: TGTGCCAGCAGTACAGGGTCCAACTATGGCTACACCTTC.

V and J are TRBV10-3 and TRBJ2-3, with 9 positions matching TRBD2. CDR3 length: 14 residues. Unmatched junction bases numbered 4, after V lost 7 bases and J lost 2 bases. Germline CDR1 and CDR2: ENHRY and SYGVKD. DNA for the CDR3: TGTGCCATCACGACTAGCGGATTCACAGATACGCAGTATTTT. Translating it yields CAITTSGFTDTQYF.

This chain uses TRBV10-2 with TRBJ1-6; D uncertain. CDR3 length: 12 residues. V lost 6 bases, J lost 5 bases, and 5 bases lay in between. Germline CDR1 is WSHSY and CDR2 is SAAADI. This CDR3 reads CASSPDNSPLHF. CDR3 sequence (DNA): TGCGCCAGCAGCCCAGATAATTCACCCCTCCACTTT.

The sample holds one count of this clone. The V call is TRBV29-1, the J call TRBJ2-6; 8 bases agree with TRBD1. Germline CDR1 is SQVTM and CDR2 is ANQGSEA. This CDR3 region has 16 residues. V trimming: 5 bases; J trimming: 0 bases; junction bases outside the gene matches: 6. CDR3 nucleotides: TGCAGCGTTTGGGACAGGAGGGCCTCTGGGGCCAACGTCCTGACTTTC. Its protein product is CSVWDRRASGANVLTF. Full variable domain (missing parts from reference TRBV29-1 and TRBJ2-6): SAVISQKPSRDICQRGTSLTIQCQVDSQVTMMFWYRQQPGQSLTLIATANQGSEATYESGFVIDKFPISRPNLTFSTLTVSNMSPEDSSIYLCSVWDRRASGANVLTFGAGSRLTVL.

This chain connects TRBV6-6 to TRBJ2-7, with 12 nucleotides matching TRBD1. Germline V gives CDR1 MNHNY, CDR2 SVGAGI (reference sequence). The CDR3 totals 12 residues. CDR3 in DNA: TGTGCCAGCAGTTTAGCCGGGACAGGGGGCTTTGTC. It is translated as CASSLAGTGGFV.

J is TRBJ1-6 and V is TRBV5-1; 8 nucleotides line up with TRBD1. The germline gives CDR1 SGHRS, CDR2 YFSETQ. The CDR3 spans 13 residues. With V trimmed by 5 bases and J by 9 bases, 4 bases remained unmatched. The CDR3 DNA reads as TGCGCCAGCAGGGGACAGGAGACTTCACCCCTCCACTTT. Amino acids: CASRGQETSPLHF.